The clone carrying this T cell receptor beta chain was recorded once. The data originate from a study of Graves' ophthalmopathy and Graves' hyperthyroidism. The CDR3 is 16 amino acids. Germline loops: CDR1 SGHAT, CDR2 FQNNGV. The ends lost 5 bases at V and 10 bases at J; junction bases unmatched: 14. The diagnosis combined clinical symptoms, thyroxine, TRAb, thyroid ultrasound and orbital computed tomography scans. RNA transcripts provided the template for amplifying TCR beta CDR3 regions. HTBI primers were used in a first-round RT-PCR, which preceded a second-round multiplex PCR. TCRdb fed the multiplex PCR reads into MiXCR, producing one record per CDR3 protein. In the table there are roughly 1.1 million distinct CDR3 sequences, less than 45% of which are singletons.

The V and J genes are TRBV11-2 and TRBJ1-6; 7 bases are a match to TRBD1. Sequencing was done on a sample of peripheral blood or thyroid tissue (not recorded which). The clonotype originates from an adult man with Graves' hyperthyroidism. Here the CDR3 DNA reads TGTGCCAGCAGCCGCGGGGCAGCGGGACAGTTATCACCCCTCCACTTT. Protein sequence: CASSRGAAGQLSPLHF.